Presented here are 7 T cell receptor beta chains from one specimen sequenced in a study of cytomegalovirus exposure and HLA in healthy donors. 60 Vbeta and 13 Jbeta primers were used in PCR. Using immunoSEQ multiplex PCR, the repertoire was profiled, and TCRdb retains in-frame clones only, with some absent. Of about 180,000 clones listed, about 82% are singletons. The specimen sequenced was PBMCs. Source of these receptors: a woman aged 25 to 39 in good health and CMV-seronegative.

V gene TRBV6-5 combines with J gene TRBJ1-6; D may be TRBD1 (6 bases). V was cut by 4 bases and J by 9 bases, with 7 bases left in between. Looked up from germline, CDR1 is MNHEY and CDR2 is SVGAGI. CDR3 length: 12 residues. Here the CDR3 reads CASSLQGSPLHF. CDR3 nucleotide sequence: TGTGCCAGCAGTTTACAGGGTTCACCCCTCCACTTT.

J is TRBJ2-7 and V is TRBV7-9; 8 positions match TRBD1. The CDR3 length is 16 residues. V lost 4 bases and J lost 1; bases outside the gene matches: 9. Germline V gene lookup returns CDR1 SEHNR and CDR2 FQNEAQ (reference sequence). CDR3 protein: CASSSHPGQESYEQYF. In DNA, the CDR3 is TGTGCCAGCAGCTCCCATCCGGGACAGGAGTCCTACGAGCAGTACTTC.

This sequence joins TRBV5-4 and TRBJ2-3, with D possibly TRBD2 on 6 matching bases. Trimming removed 4 bases at V and 0 bases at J, with 21 bases between. Germline V CDR1 and CDR2: SGHNT, YYREEE (reference sequence). This CDR3 spans 18 amino acids. The CDR3 nucleotides read TGTGCCAGCAGCCATTGGGACTGGAGAAGTACTAGCACAGATACGCAGTATTTT. Translation gives CASSHWDWRSTSTDTQYF.

The chain has TRBV5-4 and TRBJ2-5, with D possibly matching TRBD1 (5 bases). The DNA end favors TRBJ2-7, so the J call may be wrong. Germline CDR1 SGHNT, CDR2 YYREEE (reference sequence). The CDR3 contains 15 residues. CDR3 sequence reads: CASSFRQGISYEQYF. In nucleotides, the CDR3 is TGTGCCAGCAGCTTTCGGCAGGGAATTTCCTACGAGCAGTACTTC.

The V gene is TRBV5-3, the J gene TRBJ2-7; D uncertain. TRBV5-3 is annotated as an ORF whose role is uncertain. This CDR3 is built from 13 residues. V was shortened by 0 bases and J by 6 bases, with 10 bases between the two germline ends. The CDR3 reads CARSLVASLEQYF. The CDR3 coding sequence is TGTGCCAGAAGCTTGGTAGCTTCCCTCGAGCAGTACTTC.

V gene TRBV29-1 combines with J gene TRBJ1-1; no reliable D call. V lost 4 bases and J lost 5, with 14 bases in between. Germline V lookup: CDR1 SQVTM, CDR2 ANQGSEA. The CDR3 has 13 amino acids. The CDR3, as DNA: TGCAGCGTTGTTATCCAAACGGGGACTGAAGCTTTCTTT. As protein: CSVVIQTGTEAFF.

The V and J genes are TRBV30 and TRBJ2-1; 12 nucleotides agree with TRBD2. This CDR3 is 16 amino acids long. Looked up from germline, CDR1 is GTSNPN and CDR2 is SVGIG (reference sequence). J gave up 5 bases and V 7 bases, and 12 bases lay outside the gene matches. The CDR3 sequence: CAFLASGGAGHNEQFF. Written as DNA, the CDR3 is TGTGCCTTCCTGGCTAGCGGGGGGGCCGGCCACAATGAGCAGTTCTTC. The whole variable domain, filled in from reference TRBV30 and TRBJ2-1, reads SQTIHQWPATLVQPVGSPLSLECTVEGTSNPNLYWYRQAAGRGLQLLFYSVGIGQISSEVPQNLSASRPQDRQFILSSKKLLLSDSGFYLCAFLASGGAGHNEQFFGPGTRLTVL.